The present entry profiles one T cell receptor (beta chain) with its context. Its antigen remains unknown. The germline V and J ends were trimmed by 3 bases and 12 bases, with 14 bases remaining between them. CDR3 length: 13 amino acids. The germline CDR1 and CDR2 sequences are MNHNY and SVGAGI (reference sequence). This entry comes from a study of cytomegalovirus exposure and HLA in healthy donors. About the research overall: An early data release held tens of millions of unique TCRs from HLA-typed donors. Findings and limits, study-wide: Investigators reported fewer than 200 TCR beta chains as tied to cytomegalovirus. Most TCR beta V segments were productive about 87% or about 30% of the time in an earlier analysis. Later genetic work tied a missense DCLRE1C variant to beta-chain V and J trimming.

PCR employed 60 Vbeta and 13 Jbeta primers. Clones were read by immunoSEQ multiplex PCR, and TCRdb kept only the in-frame ones, dropping some. Of 90,000 or so clones detected, 78% appear once; the ten largest clones hold under 4%. This chain links TRBV6-6 with TRBJ1-4; TRBD1 might be the D (6 bases). This TCR was recovered from a woman aged 40 to 50 in good health and CMV-seronegative. Sequenced material: PBMCs. DNA for the CDR3: TGTGCCAGCAGTTATTTGGCACAGGGTCAACTGTTTTTT. Its translation: CASSYLAQGQLFF.